This T cell receptor (beta chain) was documented in a study of CD8 T cells in ankylosing spondylitis. Study-level findings and limits: Ankylosing spondylitis blood appeared to carry a characteristic TCR beta motif of roughly eight highly homologous variants.

Each CDR3 protein is one row after TCRdb ran MiXCR on the 5' RACE reads. The sample includes roughly 220,000 distinct CDR3 sequences, around 18% of them seen just once. This clonotype was detected many times. The antigen remains unidentified. Sequencing was performed on blood, either unsorted or a sorted T cell fraction (not recorded which). The source of this sequence is a male donor with ankylosing spondylitis.

The CDR3 nucleotides are TGTGCCAGCAGCCAAGAGGGGGACGAGCAGTTCTTC. Its translation: CASSQEGDEQFF. The V and J genes are TRBV4-2 and TRBJ2-1, with D perhaps TRBD1 or TRBD2 (5 bases each). V was cut by 0 bases and J by 10 bases, with 7 bases left in between. This CDR3 contains 12 residues. Germline values: CDR1 LGHNA, CDR2 YNFKEQ.